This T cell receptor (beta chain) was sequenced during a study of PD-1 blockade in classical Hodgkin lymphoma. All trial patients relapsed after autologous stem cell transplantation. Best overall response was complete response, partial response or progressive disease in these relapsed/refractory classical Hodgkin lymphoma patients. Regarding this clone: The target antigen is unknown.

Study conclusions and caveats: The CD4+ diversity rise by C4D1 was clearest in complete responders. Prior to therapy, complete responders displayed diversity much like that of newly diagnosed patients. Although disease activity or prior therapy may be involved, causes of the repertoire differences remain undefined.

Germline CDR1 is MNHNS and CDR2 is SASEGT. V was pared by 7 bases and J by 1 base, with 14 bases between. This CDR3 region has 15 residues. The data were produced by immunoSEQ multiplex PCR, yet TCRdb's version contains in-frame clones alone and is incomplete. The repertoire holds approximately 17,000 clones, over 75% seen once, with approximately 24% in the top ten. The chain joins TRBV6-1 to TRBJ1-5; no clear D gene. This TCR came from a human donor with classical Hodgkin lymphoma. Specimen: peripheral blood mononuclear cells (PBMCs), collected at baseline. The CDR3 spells CASTSRQLSNQPQHF. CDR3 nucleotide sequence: TGTGCCAGCACCTCGAGGCAGCTCAGCAATCAGCCCCAGCATTTT.